The clone carrying this TCR beta chain occurred once. This entry is derived from a study of blood T cell repertoires in COVID-19. Whole-study context: Both acute and convalescent COVID-19 samples were obtained from the United States, Italy and Spain. The analysed material was cDNA or gDNA that came from T cells, B-cell-depleted T cells, or PBMCs.

As handled by the study authors: For nucleated cells, counts were estimated from reference gene primer amplification. The table came from immunoSEQ multiplex PCR; TCRdb's copy has only in-frame clones and leaves some out. D and trimming come from the DNA, and the V and J calls and clone size come from that table. The profile shows approximately 140,000 clones, approximately 84% of them singletons. From germline, CDR1 is ENHRY and CDR2 SYGVKD. The trim removed 4 bases at V and 4 bases at J, leaving 7 bases unmatched. The CDR3 spans 16 residues. The clonotype comes from an elderly woman in a cohort sampled during active or convalescent COVID-19. The sequenced sample consisted of peripheral blood. The chain is built from TRBV10-3 and TRBJ2-3; 11 bases align to TRBD2. DNA of the CDR3: TGTGCCATCAGTGGGGTTAGCGGGGGGGGCCCAGATACGCAGTATTTT. Amino acid sequence: CAISGVSGGGPDTQYF.